This is a list of T cell receptor beta chains from one sample in a study of OX40 agonist ivuxolimab in advanced cancers. Using immunoSEQ multiplex PCR, the repertoire was profiled, and TCRdb retains in-frame clones only, with some absent. The sample yields tens of thousands of clones, around 80% seen once. The material was CD4+ or CD8+ T cells sorted from blood, obtained in a trial of the OX40 agonist ivuxolimab. The source of these receptors is an adult with an advanced solid tumor such as melanoma, head and neck, liver or kidney cancer. Each CDR3 is given with its conserved first and last residue. D genes are given only for firm matches. Only some rows state a clone size, as once, few, many or a class for expanded clones.

j_call d_call v_call cdr3_length clone_size cdr3_aa cdr3_nt
TRBJ2-3 NA TRBV18 14 NA CASSPSTRTDTQYF TGTGCCAGCTCACCTAGTACTCGCACAGATACGCAGTATTTT
TRBJ1-3 NA TRBV28 19 NA CASSFWTGTGGSSGNTIYF TGTGCCAGCAGTTTCTGGACGGGGACCGGAGGGAGCTCTGGAAACACCATATATTTT
TRBJ1-6 TRBD1 TRBV5-4 14 once CATSFTGVDSPLHF TGTGCCACTTCCTTCACAGGGGTAGATTCACCCCTCCACTTT
TRBJ1-3 NA TRBV10-3 14 NA CAIRETFSGNTIYF TGTGCCATCAGGGAGACATTCTCTGGAAACACCATATATTTT
TRBJ1-1 NA TRBV5-8 13 NA CASSDWVNTEAFF TGTGCCAGCAGCGATTGGGTGAACACTGAAGCTTTCTTT
TRBJ2-5 TRBD1 TRBV7-7 16 NA CASSSPGQGVGETQYF TGTGCCAGCAGCAGCCCGGGACAGGGGGTAGGCGAGACCCAGTACTTC
TRBJ2-5 NA TRBV10-3 13 few CAISELVQETQYF TGTGCCATCAGTGAGCTGGTGCAAGAGACCCAGTACTTC
TRBJ2-7 TRBD2 TRBV5-1 17 few CASGNRLAGTGPYEQYF TGCGCCAGCGGGAACAGACTAGCGGGTACGGGCCCGTACGAGCAGTACTTC
TRBJ2-7 NA TRBV11-3 14 NA CASSSPGHPGEQYF TGTGCCAGCAGCTCCCCGGGGCACCCGGGGGAGCAGTACTTC
TRBJ2-1 TRBD2 TRBV29-1 15 few CSVAYGGGAGGRQFF TGCAGCGTTGCGTACGGCGGGGGGGCCGGTGGGCGTCAGTTCTTC
TRBJ2-1 NA TRBV4-2 16 NA CASSQDTGAKYNEQFF TGTGCCAGCAGCCAAGACACGGGGGCCAAATACAATGAGCAGTTCTTC
TRBJ2-7 NA TRBV6-5 14 NA CASSYSERAYEQYF TGTGCCAGCAGTTACAGTGAGAGGGCATACGAGCAGTACTTC
TRBJ2-7 TRBD1 TRBV28 17 NA CASSSPLLGRGYYEQYF TGTGCCAGCAGTTCTCCCCTCCTTGGCAGGGGGTACTACGAGCAGTACTTC
TRBJ2-4 NA TRBV27 17 NA CASSLIGEGRPKNIQYF TGTGCCAGCAGTTTGATCGGCGAGGGGCGGCCCAAAAACATTCAGTACTTC
TRBJ2-3 NA TRBV7-9 13 NA CASSLSGQDTQYF TGTGCCAGCAGCTTAAGTGGCCAAGATACGCAGTATTTT
TRBJ1-4 NA TRBV4-1 13 NA CASSQDLYEKLFF TGCGCCAGCAGCCAAGATTTATACGAAAAACTGTTTTTT
TRBJ1-1 NA TRBV6-1 15 NA CASSEAEVLVTEAFF TGTGCCAGCAGTGAAGCGGAAGTCCTGGTGACTGAAGCTTTCTTT
TRBJ1-5 NA TRBV28 13 NA CASSLASNQPQHF TGTGCCAGCTCCCTTGCTAGCAATCAGCCCCAGCATTTT
TRBJ2-7 TRBD2 TRBV9 15 NA CASSVGYGGDYEQYF TGTGCCAGCAGCGTAGGGTATGGGGGGGATTACGAGCAGTACTTC
TRBJ2-5 TRBD1 TRBV11-2 14 NA CASSPDRGWETQYF TGTGCCAGCAGCCCAGACAGGGGATGGGAGACCCAGTACTTC
TRBJ2-6 NA TRBV6-5 15 NA CASSRGSSGANVLTF TGTGCCAGCAGTAGGGGGAGCTCTGGGGCCAACGTCCTGACTTTC
TRBJ2-3 NA TRBV19 15 NA CASSSSDGSTDTQYF TGTGCCAGTAGCAGTTCGGACGGGAGCACAGATACGCAGTATTTT
TRBJ2-3 TRBD2 TRBV2 15 NA CAISGAGPTTDTQYF TGTGCCATCAGCGGGGCAGGACCTACCACAGATACGCAGTATTTT
TRBJ2-5 TRBD2 TRBV27 15 NA CASRISGGAGETQYF TGTGCCAGCAGAATTAGCGGGGGGGCCGGTGAGACCCAGTACTTC
TRBJ2-3 NA TRBV9 15 NA CASTPGGGGTDTQYF TGTGCCAGCACCCCAGGGGGGGGCGGCACAGATACGCAGTATTTT
TRBJ2-7 TRBD2 TRBV10-3 17 NA CAISGPGPERDVLEQYF TGTGCCATCAGTGGCCCGGGACCGGAGCGGGATGTCCTCGAGCAGTACTTC
TRBJ1-2 NA TRBV7-6 16 NA CASSLGNIYPSDGYTF TGTGCCAGCAGCTTAGGTAACATCTATCCCTCCGATGGCTACACCTTC
TRBJ2-7 TRBD1 TRBV7-9 15 NA CASSLGGQVSYEQYF TGTGCCAGCAGCTTGGGGGGACAGGTTTCCTACGAGCAGTACTTC
TRBJ2-1 TRBD1 TRBV6-1 15 NA CASSAGTGVYNEQFF TGTGCCAGCAGCGCCGGGACAGGGGTTTACAATGAGCAGTTCTTC
TRBJ2-7 TRBD1 TRBV4-2 12 once CAAGTGVREQYF TGTGCCGCAGGGACAGGGGTAAGGGAGCAGTACTTC
TRBJ2-2 TRBD2 TRBV29-1 12 NA CSVAGGSGELFF TGCAGCGTGGCGGGGGGATCCGGGGAGCTGTTTTTT
TRBJ2-1 NA TRBV5-8 15 NA CASSLLRGAYNEQFF TGTGCCAGCAGCTTGCTCCGGGGCGCTTACAATGAGCAGTTCTTC
TRBJ2-7 TRBD2 TRBV9 14 NA CASSVASGIYEQYF TGTGCCAGCAGCGTAGCTAGCGGGATTTACGAGCAGTACTTC